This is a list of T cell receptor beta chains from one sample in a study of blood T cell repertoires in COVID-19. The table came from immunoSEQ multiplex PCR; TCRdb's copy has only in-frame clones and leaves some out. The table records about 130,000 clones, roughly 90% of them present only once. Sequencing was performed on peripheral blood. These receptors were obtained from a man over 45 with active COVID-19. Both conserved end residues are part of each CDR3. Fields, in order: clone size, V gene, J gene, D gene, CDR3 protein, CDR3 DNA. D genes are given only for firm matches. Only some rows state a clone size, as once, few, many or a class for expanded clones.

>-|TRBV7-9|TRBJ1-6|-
CASSLARTANSPLHF
TGTGCCAGCAGCTTAGCAAGGACAGCTAATTCACCCCTCCACTTT
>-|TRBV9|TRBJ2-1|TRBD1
CASSEGGQEYNEQFF
TGTGCCAGCAGCGAGGGCGGACAGGAGTACAATGAGCAGTTCTTC
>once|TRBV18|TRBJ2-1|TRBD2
CASSPRLAGDYNEQFF
TGTGCCAGCTCACCAAGGCTAGCGGGGGACTACAATGAGCAGTTCTTC
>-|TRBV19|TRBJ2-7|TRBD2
CASSMGTSTNLSYEQYF
TGTGCCAGTAGTATGGGGACTAGCACAAACCTCTCCTACGAGCAGTACTTC
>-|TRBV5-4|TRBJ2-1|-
CASSLGERREQFF
TGTGCCAGCAGCTTAGGAGAGCGGAGGGAGCAGTTCTTC
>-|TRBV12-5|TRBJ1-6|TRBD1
CASGGQRLNSPLHF
TGTGCTAGTGGGGGACAGAGACTTAATTCACCCCTCCACTTT
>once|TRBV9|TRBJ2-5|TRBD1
CASSVAGQGARETQYF
TGTGCCAGCAGCGTAGCTGGGCAGGGGGCGAGGGAGACCCAGTACTTC
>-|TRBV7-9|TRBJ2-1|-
CASSTRGPSSEWSHNEQFF
TGTGCCAGCAGCACCCGGGGCCCCTCTAGCGAGTGGTCCCACAATGAGCAGTTCTTC
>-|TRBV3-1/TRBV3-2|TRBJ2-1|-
CASSQGRGLDFEQFF
TGTGCCAGCAGCCAGGGAAGGGGTCTGGATTTTGAGCAGTTCTTC
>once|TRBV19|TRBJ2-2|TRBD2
CASSPPGLARGSGELFF
TGTGCCAGTAGTCCTCCGGGACTAGCGAGGGGGTCCGGGGAGCTGTTTTTT
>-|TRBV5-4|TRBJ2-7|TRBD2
CASSQGLAGGGEQYF
TGTGCCAGCAGCCAGGGACTAGCGGGGGGTGGGGAGCAGTACTTC
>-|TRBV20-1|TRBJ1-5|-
CSASRGARPYSNQPQHF
TGCAGTGCCAGTCGGGGGGCCCGCCCGTATAGCAATCAGCCCCAGCATTTT
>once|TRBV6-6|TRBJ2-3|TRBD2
CASSYSVLAGAPQYF
TGTGCCAGCAGTTACTCGGTACTAGCGGGGGCCCCGCAGTATTTT
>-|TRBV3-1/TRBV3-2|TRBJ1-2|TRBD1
CASSLSRGQGPGYTF
TGTGCCAGCAGCCTTTCGAGGGGGCAGGGACCTGGCTACACCTTC
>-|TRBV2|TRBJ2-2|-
CASSAFAGANTGELFF
TGTGCCAGCAGTGCTTTTGCGGGCGCTAACACCGGGGAGCTGTTTTTT
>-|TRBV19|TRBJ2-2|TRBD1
CASSDRDTGELFF
TGTGCCAGTAGCGACAGGGACACCGGGGAGCTGTTTTTT
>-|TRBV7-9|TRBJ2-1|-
CASSLGNGFREQFF
TGTGCCAGCAGCTTAGGAAACGGGTTTCGCGAGCAGTTCTTC
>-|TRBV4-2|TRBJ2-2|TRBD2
CASSQLLAGGQTGELFF
TGTGCCAGCAGCCAACTCCTAGCGGGGGGGCAAACCGGGGAGCTGTTTTTT
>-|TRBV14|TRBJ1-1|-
CASSQSVLNTEAFF
TGTGCCAGCAGCCAGAGTGTCCTGAACACTGAAGCTTTCTTT
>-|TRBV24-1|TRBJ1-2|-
CATSGEEEANYGYTF
TGTGCCACCAGTGGGGAGGAGGAAGCTAACTATGGCTACACCTTC
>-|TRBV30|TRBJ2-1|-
CALGLGGAGNEQFF
TGTGCCTTGGGACTTGGCGGGGCGGGGAATGAGCAGTTCTTC
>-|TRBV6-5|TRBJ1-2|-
CASSYSTAGVGYTF
TGTGCCAGCAGTTACTCGACGGCAGGGGTCGGCTACACCTTC
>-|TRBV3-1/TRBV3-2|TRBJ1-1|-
CASSQERGGTEAFF
TGTGCCAGCAGCCAAGAACGGGGGGGCACTGAAGCTTTCTTT
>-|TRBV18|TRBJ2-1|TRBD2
CASSFTSGGIYNEQFF
TGTGCCAGCTCATTTACTAGCGGGGGGATATACAATGAGCAGTTCTTC
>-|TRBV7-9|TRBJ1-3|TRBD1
CASSWDRGGNTIYF
TGTGCCAGCAGCTGGGACAGGGGTGGAAACACCATATATTTT
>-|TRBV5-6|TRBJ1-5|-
CASSLWRRSREGNQPQHF
TGTGCCAGCAGCTTGTGGCGCCGGAGCAGGGAGGGCAATCAGCCCCAGCATTTT
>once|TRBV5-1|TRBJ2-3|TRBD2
CASSPSDGGDTQYF
TGCGCCAGCAGCCCGTCGGACGGGGGGGATACGCAGTATTTT
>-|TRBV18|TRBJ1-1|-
CASSPVSRNTEAFF
TGTGCCAGCTCACCCGTATCCCGGAACACTGAAGCTTTCTTT
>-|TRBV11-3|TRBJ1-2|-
CASSQGKGLGYGYTF
TGTGCCAGCAGCCAGGGAAAGGGATTAGGATATGGCTACACCTTC
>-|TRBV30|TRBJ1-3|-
CAWRYGGTGNTIYF
TGTGCCTGGAGGTATGGAGGGACTGGAAACACCATATATTTT
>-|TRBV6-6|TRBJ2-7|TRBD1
CASRQSAGGSYEQYF
TGTGCCAGCAGGCAATCCGCAGGGGGCTCCTACGAGCAGTACTTC
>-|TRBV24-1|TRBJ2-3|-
CATSVHTDTQYF
TGTGCCACCAGTGTCCACACGGATACGCAGTATTTT
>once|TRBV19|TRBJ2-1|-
CATETTRGNEQFF
TGTGCCACCGAGACGACTAGAGGCAATGAGCAGTTCTTC
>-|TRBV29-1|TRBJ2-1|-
CSVDGIKGVSYNEQFF
TGCAGCGTTGACGGCATCAAGGGAGTCTCCTACAATGAGCAGTTCTTC
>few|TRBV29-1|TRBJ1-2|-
CSVTRGYGYTF
TGCAGCGTTACCCGGGGGTATGGCTACACCTTC
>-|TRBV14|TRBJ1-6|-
CASSPRLRRGGPIYNSPLHF
TGTGCCAGCAGCCCGCGTTTACGAAGGGGGGGCCCGATCTATAATTCACCCCTCCACTTT
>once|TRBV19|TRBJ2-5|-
CASSSARGWETQYF
TGTGCCAGTAGCTCCGCACGGGGGTGGGAGACCCAGTACTTC
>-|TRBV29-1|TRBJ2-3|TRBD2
CSVLTSGRADTQYF
TGCAGCGTTCTCACTAGCGGGAGGGCAGATACGCAGTATTTT
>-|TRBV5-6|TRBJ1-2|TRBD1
CASSLGTGTIGGYTF
TGTGCCAGCAGCTTGGGGACAGGGACGATAGGTGGCTACACCTTC
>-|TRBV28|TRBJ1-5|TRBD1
CASRDRDYQPQHF
TGTGCCAGCAGGGACAGGGACTATCAGCCCCAGCATTTT
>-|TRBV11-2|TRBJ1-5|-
CASSFSGSNQPQHF
TGTGCCAGCAGCTTCTCGGGTAGCAATCAGCCCCAGCATTTT